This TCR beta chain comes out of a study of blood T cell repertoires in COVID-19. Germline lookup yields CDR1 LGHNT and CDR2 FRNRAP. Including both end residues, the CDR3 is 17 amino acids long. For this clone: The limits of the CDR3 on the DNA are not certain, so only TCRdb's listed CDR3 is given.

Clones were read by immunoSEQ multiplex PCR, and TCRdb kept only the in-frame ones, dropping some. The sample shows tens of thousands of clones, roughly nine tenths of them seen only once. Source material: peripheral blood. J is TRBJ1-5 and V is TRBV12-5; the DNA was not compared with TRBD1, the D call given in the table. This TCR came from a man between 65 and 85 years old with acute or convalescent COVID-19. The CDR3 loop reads CASVPGQGVLLFSPSIF.